One and the same sample provided the 12 T cell receptor beta chains below, sequenced in a study of control samples from healthy donors and cancer patients. Some clones are missing from TCRdb's copy, which holds only in-frame ones; the method was immunoSEQ multiplex PCR. In the table there are 130,000 or so clones, more than 80% of which are singletons. The material sequenced was blood. These receptors were collected from a man between 18 and 35 years old in good health.

The gene calls are TRBV3-1 (or the pseudogene TRBV3-2) and TRBJ2-2; D gene ambiguous. Trimming left V 3 bases short and J 5 bases short, with 13 bases between. CDR1 is LGHDT, CDR2 YNNKEL, per germline (reference sequence). This CDR3 has 15 residues. The CDR3, as DNA: TGTGCCAGCAGCCAGGCCGGAAGGGCTACCGGGGAGCTGTTTTTT. Its translation: CASSQAGRATGELFF.

The chain carries TRBV4-3 and TRBJ1-6; D is ambiguous. V was cut by 3 bases and J by 10 bases, with 28 bases left in between. The CDR3 extends over 19 amino acids. CDR1 LGHNA and CDR2 YSLEER come from the germline V gene. The chain's CDR3 is CASSHLQQRGPFSPSPLHF. The CDR3, as DNA: TGCGCCAGCAGCCATCTACAGCAGCGTGGGCCATTCTCACCCTCACCCCTCCACTTT.

This clone was counted only a few times. This sequence joins TRBV7-2 and TRBJ2-7; the match to TRBD1 covers 8 bases. The CDR3 runs to 12 residues. Germline V CDR1 and CDR2: SGHTA, FQGNSA. Trimming cost V 6 bases and J 5 bases; bases outside gene matches: 3. CDR3 coding DNA: TGTGCCAGCAGGGACAGGGTCCACGAGCAGTACTTC. Translation: CASRDRVHEQYF.

V usage is TRBV19 and J usage is TRBJ2-5, with a possible D match to TRBD2 (7 bases). The CDR3 runs to 16 residues. Trimming pared 3 bases from V and 3 bases from J, leaving 17 bases between. Germline V gives CDR1 LNHDA, CDR2 SQIVND (reference sequence). Here the CDR3 DNA reads TGTGCCAGTAGTATGGTAGGCGGGGGCACTGAAGAGACCCAGTACTTC. It codes for CASSMVGGGTEETQYF.

The V and J genes are TRBV15 and TRBJ1-3, with D unclear. The CDR3 is made up of 15 amino acids. Between the trimmed V and J ends, which lost 0 bases and 2 bases, there was a span of 8 bases. Germline V CDR1 and CDR2: LNHNV, YYDKDF (reference sequence). The chain's CDR3 is CATSRDSRAGNTIYF. CDR3 bases: TGTGCCACCAGCAGAGATTCGAGGGCTGGAAACACCATATATTTT.

The V gene is TRBV14, the J gene TRBJ2-7; the match to TRBD2 covers 13 bases. V was clipped by 0 bases and J by 7 bases; unmatched bases: 9. Germline loops: CDR1 SGHDN, CDR2 FVKESK. CDR3 size: 17 residues. Here the CDR3 reads CASSQETSGGPQWEQYF. DNA for the CDR3: TGTGCCAGCAGCCAAGAGACTAGCGGGGGGCCTCAATGGGAGCAGTACTTC.

The V gene is TRBV4-1, the J gene TRBJ1-2; D is uncertain. The CDR3 covers 13 residues. Germline assignment: CDR1 MGHRA and CDR2 YSYEKL. Deletions cut 5 bases from V and 8 bases from J, with 15 bases between. The CDR3 spells CASSTGPPVGYTF. The DNA for the CDR3 is TGCGCCAGCAGCACCGGACCGCCGGTGGGCTACACCTTC.

J is TRBJ1-1 and V is TRBV28; D remains ambiguous. The germline V gene encodes CDR1 MDHEN and CDR2 SYDVKM. The V end was cut by 6 bases, the J end by 6 bases, with 11 bases between. This CDR3 region has 12 residues. This CDR3 reads CASSRGRPEAFF. The CDR3 bases are TGTGCCAGCAGCCGAGGCCGGCCTGAAGCTTTCTTT.

This chain uses TRBV28 with TRBJ2-7; TRBD2 is a possible D gene (7 bases). V shed 7 bases and J shed 7 bases, with 20 bases lying between them. The CDR3 covers 14 residues. Germline CDR1 MDHEN, CDR2 SYDVKM. The CDR3, as DNA: TGTGCCAGCACCTTACGGGGGGCTTCGGGTGAGCAGTACTTC. This encodes CASTLRGASGEQYF.

This sequence joins TRBV24-1 and TRBJ2-2, with 9 bases fitting TRBD1. Germline CDR1 KGHDR, CDR2 SFDVKD. The CDR3 has 17 amino acids. The V segment lost 3 bases and the J segment 2 bases; nucleotides outside the gene matches: 6. Written as DNA, the CDR3 is TGTGCCACCAGTGATCACCCGGGACAGGGTAACACCGGGGAGCTGTTTTTT. The encoded protein is CATSDHPGQGNTGELFF.

The chain is built from TRBV7-3 and TRBJ2-2; D call uncertain. The CDR3 covers 12 residues. CDR1 and CDR2 (germline): SGHTA, FQGTGA. Trimming cost V 2 bases and J 6 bases, with 4 bases left between them. The CDR3 coding sequence is TGTGCCAGCAGCTTACCCCCCGGGGAGCTGTTTTTT. This encodes CASSLPPGELFF.

This chain joins TRBV27 and TRBJ1-1, with D possibly being TRBD1 (6 bases). The ends were cut back, 6 bases at V and 5 bases at J, with 16 bases in the middle. The V gene's germline CDR1 is MNHEY and CDR2 SMNVEV (reference sequence). The CDR3 spans 14 residues. CDR3 amino acids: CASRELTGLTEAFF. The CDR3 region has the DNA TGTGCCAGCAGGGAATTAACAGGGTTGACTGAAGCTTTCTTT.